The 24 T cell receptor beta chains below were found in one sample sequenced in a study of CD8 T cells in Susac syndrome. It was with random hexamers that 0.5 to 1 ug RNA was reverse transcribed. From the immunoSEQ multiplex PCR reads, TCRdb called clonotypes with MiXCR, one entry per CDR3 protein. The sample gives about 190,000 distinct CDR3 sequences, 95% of which show up once; 0.15% to 0.2% is in the top ten. Sequencing used CD8+ T cells from PBMCs. The receptor source for this set is a human donor with Susac syndrome.

V gene TRBV7-3 combines with J gene TRBJ1-2, with D uncertain. The CDR3 extends over 15 amino acids. Germline lookup yields CDR1 SGHTA and CDR2 FQGTGA. Trimming shortened V by 5 bases and J by 3 bases, and 16 bases separated the two germline ends. The CDR3 sequence is CASSPTHGYDYGYTF. The CDR3 DNA reads as TGTGCCAGCAGCCCAACGCATGGGTATGACTATGGCTACACCTTC.

A word on this clonotype: Its ends do not fully match the called genes, so a read error is possible. The chain combines TRBV6-5 with TRBJ2-5; 11 bases align to TRBD2. Germline V gene sequence: CDR1 MNHEY, CDR2 SVGAGI. This CDR3 has 14 amino acids. CDR3 region: CASRASGGQETQYF. CDR3 nucleotides: TGTGCCAGCAGGGCTAGCGGGGGGCAAGAGACCCAGTATTTC.

The rearrangement joins TRBV19 to TRBJ1-1; D gene ambiguous. The CDR3 has 13 amino acids. V was shortened by 3 bases and J by 1 base, with 6 bases between the two germline ends. CDR1 and CDR2 (germline): LNHDA, SQIVND (reference sequence). CDR3 residues: CASSMKGNTEAFF. The DNA for the CDR3 is TGTGCCAGTAGTATGAAAGGGAACACTGAAGCTTTCTTT. Full variable domain (rest looked up from reference TRBV19 and TRBJ1-1): DGGITQSPKYLFRKEGQNVTLSCEQNLNHDAMYWYRQDPGQGLRLIYYSQIVNDFQKGDIAEGYSVSREKKESFPLTVTSAQKNPTAFYLCASSMKGNTEAFFGQGTRLTVV.

This clonotype was observed a single time. The chain employs TRBV18 and TRBJ2-7; 9 bases align to TRBD1. CDR1 is KGHSH, CDR2 LQKENI, per germline. J was trimmed by 4 bases and V by 5 bases; bases with no gene match: 12. This CDR3 is 16 amino acids long. The CDR3 DNA reads as TGTGCCAGCTCATCATCTTGGACAGGGGAAGAGTACGAGCAGTACTTC. It translates to CASSSSWTGEEYEQYF.

The J gene is TRBJ2-5, the V gene TRBV27, with D perhaps given as TRBD1 or TRBD2 (5 bases each). The length of the CDR3 is 14 residues. V shed 2 bases and J shed 2 bases, with 9 bases lying between them. From germline, CDR1 is MNHEY and CDR2 SMNVEV (reference sequence). CDR3 sequence (DNA): TGTGCCAGCAGTTTAAGGGGAGAGCAAGAGACCCAGTACTTC. Translation: CASSLRGEQETQYF.

The rearrangement joins TRBV5-4 to TRBJ2-1; D unresolved. The CDR3 contains 15 residues. Germline CDR1 SGHNT, CDR2 YYREEE (reference sequence). Deletions cut 4 bases from V and 9 bases from J, with 20 bases between. CDR3 sequence: CASSLSALGFGEQFF. The DNA for the CDR3 is TGTGCCAGCAGCCTGTCAGCTCTAGGATTCGGTGAGCAGTTCTTC.

The J gene is TRBJ1-1, the V gene TRBV4-1; D ambiguous. This CDR3 is built from 15 residues. Germline CDR1 and CDR2: MGHRA and YSYEKL. The V and J ends lost 1 base and 5 bases respectively, with 14 bases between them. CDR3 DNA: TGCGCCAGCAGCCAAGTCAAGGGAGATGGGACTGAAGCTTTCTTT. This translates into CASSQVKGDGTEAFF.

V and J are TRBV29-1 and TRBJ1-1, with D unclear. Per germline, CDR1 SQVTM and CDR2 ANQGSEA. The CDR3 consists of 11 residues. Trimming took 5 bases from V and 5 from J, leaving 9 bases between them. The CDR3 region has the DNA TGCAGCGTTTGGTCGGGGACTGAAGCTTTCTTT. The encoded protein is CSVWSGTEAFF.

V usage is TRBV20-1 and J usage is TRBJ1-5, with TRBD1 as a possible D gene (5 bases). V was shortened by 1 base and J by 4 bases, with 14 bases between the two germline ends. Germline-derived CDR1 and CDR2 are DFQATT and SNEGSKA (reference sequence). This CDR3 spans 15 amino acids. The chain's CDR3 is CSARVGRARNQPQHF. CDR3 DNA: TGCAGTGCTAGAGTCGGCAGGGCCAGAAATCAGCCCCAGCATTTT.

The J gene is TRBJ1-5, the V gene TRBV20-1; D is undetermined. This CDR3 region has 14 residues. V lost 7 bases and J lost 5, with 18 bases in between. Germline values: CDR1 DFQATT, CDR2 SNEGSKA (reference sequence). DNA for the CDR3: TGCAGTGTTTTAGAGGACGGAGGTGATCAGCCCCAGCATTTT. Amino acids: CSVLEDGGDQPQHF.

Here the CDR3 DNA reads TGTGCCAGTCGTCCGGGACTAGGACAAAATGAGCAGTTCTTC. Its protein is CASRPGLGQNEQFF. The rearrangement uses TRBV19 and TRBJ2-1; TRBD2 aligns across 8 bases. The CDR3 is made up of 14 amino acids. Unmatched junction bases numbered 10, after V lost 8 bases and J lost 7 bases. The V gene's germline CDR1 is LNHDA and CDR2 SQIVND (reference sequence).

The CDR3 reads CASSQDLASGGPSKEQYF. As DNA, the CDR3 is TGCGCCAGCAGCCAAGATTTGGCTAGCGGGGGCCCCTCCAAAGAGCAGTACTTC. The chain joins TRBV4-1 to TRBJ2-7; 10 bases fit TRBD2. Per germline, CDR1 MGHRA and CDR2 YSYEKL. V lost 0 bases and J lost 7; bases outside the gene matches: 15. This CDR3 has 18 residues.

The chain uses TRBV27 and TRBJ2-1; D perhaps matches TRBD1 (6 bases). CDR3 length: 14 amino acids. V lost 6 bases and J lost 0, with 9 bases in between. CDR1 is MNHEY and CDR2 is SMNVEV in the germline V gene (reference sequence). The CDR3 loop reads CASSDRNSYNEQFF. CDR3 nucleotides: TGTGCCAGCAGCGACAGGAACTCCTACAATGAGCAGTTCTTC.

The chain uses TRBV24-1 and TRBJ1-5; D uncertain. The germline V gene encodes CDR1 KGHDR and CDR2 SFDVKD. There are 14 residues in the CDR3. V lost 4 bases and J 7 bases, leaving 13 bases between the germline ends. CDR3 bases: TGTGCCACCAGTGAACGGAGCCCGGGGCAGCCCCAGCATTTT. Its protein product is CATSERSPGQPQHF.

The V gene is TRBV30, the J gene TRBJ2-6; D gene uncertain. CDR1 and CDR2 (germline): GTSNPN, SVGIG (reference sequence). The CDR3 contains 16 residues. Trimming cost V 0 bases and J 3 bases, with 12 bases left between them. The CDR3 sequence: CAWSVLNGFGANVLTF. The CDR3 nucleotides read TGTGCCTGGAGTGTATTAAACGGGTTTGGGGCCAACGTCCTGACTTTC. Based on the CDR3 plus reference TRBV30 and TRBJ2-6, the full variable domain is SQTIHQWPATLVQPVGSPLSLECTVEGTSNPNLYWYRQAAGRGLQLLFYSVGIGQISSEVPQNLSASRPQDRQFILSSKKLLLSDSGFYLCAWSVLNGFGANVLTFGAGSRLTVL.

This chain uses TRBV7-9 with TRBJ2-4; no clear D. CDR1 is SEHNR, CDR2 FQNEAQ, per germline (reference sequence). Trimming cost V 1 base and J 8 bases, with 6 bases left between them. The CDR3 has 12 amino acids. The CDR3 nucleotides are TGTGCCAGCAGCTTAGGTTCGGACATTCAGTACTTC. It is translated as CASSLGSDIQYF.

The chain employs TRBV20-1 and TRBJ2-1; 13 bases fit TRBD2. Germline V gives CDR1 DFQATT, CDR2 SNEGSKA (reference sequence). Trimming took 3 bases from V and 8 from J; bases not matched to a gene: 4. The CDR3 is 14 amino acids. CDR3 nucleotide sequence: TGCAGTGCTAGGGGACTAGCGGGAAGGGATGAGCAGTTCTTC. It specifies CSARGLAGRDEQFF.

V gene TRBV29-1 combines with J gene TRBJ2-7; 7 positions match TRBD2. This CDR3 is 14 amino acids long. J was trimmed by 2 bases and V by 7 bases; bases with no gene match: 11. Germline V gene lookup returns CDR1 SQVTM and CDR2 ANQGSEA. CDR3 in amino acids: CSALRGSGTYEQYF. As DNA, the CDR3 is TGCAGCGCCCTTAGAGGAAGCGGGACCTACGAGCAGTACTTC.

This clonotype was observed a single time. For the CDR3, the DNA is TGCAGTGCTAGAGCCGCACAGGGTTCGGGGGCCAACGTCCTGACTTTC. Translating it yields CSARAAQGSGANVLTF. This sequence joins TRBV20-1 and TRBJ2-6; tentative D call: TRBD1 (6 bases). Trimming left V 1 base short and J 4 bases short, with 14 bases between. CDR3 length: 16 residues. The germline CDR1 and CDR2 sequences are DFQATT and SNEGSKA (reference sequence).

This clonotype was detected only once. The chain carries TRBV4-1 and TRBJ2-7, with D unresolved. Per the germline V gene, CDR1 is MGHRA and CDR2 is YSYEKL. V lost 3 bases to trimming and J lost 5 bases, with 8 bases between them. The CDR3 length is 12 residues. In nucleotides, the CDR3 is TGCGCCAGCAGCCATGGCAGTGACGAGCAGTACTTC. Its protein is CASSHGSDEQYF.

The rearrangement links TRBV30 to TRBJ1-2, with a weak D call TRBD1 (6 bases). Trimming shortened V by 3 bases and J by 6 bases, and 14 bases separated the two germline ends. Germline V gene data show CDR1 as GTSNPN and CDR2 as SVGIG (reference sequence). This CDR3 is built from 13 residues. CDR3 DNA sequence: TGTGCCTGGAGCCCAACAGCAGGGGATGGCTACACCTTC. As protein: CAWSPTAGDGYTF.

The genes are TRBV4-1 and TRBJ2-1; no definite D call. V lost 4 bases and J 5 bases, leaving 6 bases between the germline ends. In germline, CDR1 is MGHRA, CDR2 YSYEKL. The CDR3 length is 12 residues. CDR3: CASSPQNNEQFF. For the CDR3, the DNA is TGCGCCAGCAGCCCCCAAAACAATGAGCAGTTCTTC.

The rearrangement joins TRBV3-1 to TRBJ1-1; D is ambiguous. The germline gives CDR1 LGHDT, CDR2 YNNKEL (reference sequence). Trimming removed 6 bases from V and 10 bases from J, with 12 bases in between. This CDR3 spans 11 amino acids. CDR3: CASSYGPVAFF. DNA for the CDR3: TGTGCCAGCAGTTACGGACCCGTAGCTTTCTTT.

The chain is built from TRBV28 and TRBJ2-3; D is uncertain. CDR1 and CDR2 (germline): MDHEN, SYDVKM. V was shortened by 1 base and J by 2 bases, with 7 bases between the two germline ends. The CDR3 extends over 14 amino acids. This chain's CDR3 is CASSLSGPTDTQYF. DNA of the CDR3: TGTGCCAGCAGTTTATCCGGGCCCACAGATACGCAGTATTTT.